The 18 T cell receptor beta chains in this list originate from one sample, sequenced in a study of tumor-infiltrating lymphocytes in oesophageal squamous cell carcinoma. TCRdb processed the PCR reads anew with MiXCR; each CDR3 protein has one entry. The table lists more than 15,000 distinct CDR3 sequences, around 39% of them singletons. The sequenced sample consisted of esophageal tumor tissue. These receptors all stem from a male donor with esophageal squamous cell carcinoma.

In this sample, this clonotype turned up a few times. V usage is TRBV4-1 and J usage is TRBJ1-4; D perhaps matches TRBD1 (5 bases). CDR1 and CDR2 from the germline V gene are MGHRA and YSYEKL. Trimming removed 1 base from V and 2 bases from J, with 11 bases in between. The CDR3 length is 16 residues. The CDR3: CASSQVPRVTNEKLFF. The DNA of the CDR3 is TGCGCCAGCAGCCAAGTTCCCAGGGTTACTAATGAAAAACTGTTTTTT.

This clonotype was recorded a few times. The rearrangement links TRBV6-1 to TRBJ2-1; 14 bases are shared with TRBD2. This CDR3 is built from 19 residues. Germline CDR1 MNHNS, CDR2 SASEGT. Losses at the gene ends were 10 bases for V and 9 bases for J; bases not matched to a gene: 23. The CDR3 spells CAITQQGPTRLAGGGEQFF. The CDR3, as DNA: TGTGCCATTACACAACAGGGGCCTACCCGACTAGCGGGGGGGGGTGAGCAGTTCTTC.

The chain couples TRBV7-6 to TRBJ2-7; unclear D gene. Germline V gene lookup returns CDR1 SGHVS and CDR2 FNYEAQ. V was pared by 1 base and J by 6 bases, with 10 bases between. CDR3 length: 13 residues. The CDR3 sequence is CASSLVVIAEQYF. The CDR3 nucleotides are TGTGCCAGCAGCTTAGTGGTAATCGCCGAGCAGTACTTC. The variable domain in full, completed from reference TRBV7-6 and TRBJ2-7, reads GAGVSQSPRYKVTKRGQDVALRCDPISGHVSLYWYRQALGQGPEFLTYFNYEAQQDKSGLPNDRFSAERPEGSISTLTIQRTEQRDSAMYRCASSLVVIAEQYFGPGTRLTVT.

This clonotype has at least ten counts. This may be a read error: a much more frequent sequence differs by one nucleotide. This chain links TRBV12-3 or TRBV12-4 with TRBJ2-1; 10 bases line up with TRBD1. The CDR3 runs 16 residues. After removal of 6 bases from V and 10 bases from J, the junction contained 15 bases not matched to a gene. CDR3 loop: CASSREGQGFTYEQFF. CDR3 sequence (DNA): TGTGCCAGCAGCCGAGAGGGACAGGGGTTCACCTACGAGCAGTTCTTC.

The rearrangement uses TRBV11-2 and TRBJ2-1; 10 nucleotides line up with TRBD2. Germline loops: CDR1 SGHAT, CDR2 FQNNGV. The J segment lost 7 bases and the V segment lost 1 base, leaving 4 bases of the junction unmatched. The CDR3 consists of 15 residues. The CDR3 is CASSLVAGGRNEQFF. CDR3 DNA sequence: TGTGCCAGCAGCTTAGTAGCGGGAGGAAGAAATGAGCAGTTCTTC.

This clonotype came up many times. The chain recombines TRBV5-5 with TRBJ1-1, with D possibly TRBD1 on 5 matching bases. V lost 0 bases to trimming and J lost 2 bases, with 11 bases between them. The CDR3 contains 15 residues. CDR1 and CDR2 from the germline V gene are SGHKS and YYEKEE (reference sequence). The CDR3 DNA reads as TGTGCCAGCAGCTTGGTCGGGGGGTATAACACTGAAGCTTTCTTT. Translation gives CASSLVGGYNTEAFF.

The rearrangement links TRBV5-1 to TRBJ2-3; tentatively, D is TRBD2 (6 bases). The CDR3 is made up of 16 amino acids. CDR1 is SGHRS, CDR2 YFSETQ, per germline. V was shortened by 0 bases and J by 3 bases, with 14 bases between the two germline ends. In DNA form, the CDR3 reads TGCGCCAGCAGCTTGGAGGGGAGACGGGGGACAGATACGCAGTATTTT. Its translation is CASSLEGRRGTDTQYF.

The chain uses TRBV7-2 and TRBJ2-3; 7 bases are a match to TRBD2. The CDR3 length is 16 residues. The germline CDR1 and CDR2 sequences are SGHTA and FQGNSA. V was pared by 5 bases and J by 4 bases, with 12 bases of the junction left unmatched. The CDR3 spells CASSPSDGRRADTQYF. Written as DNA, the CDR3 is TGTGCCAGCAGCCCCTCGGACGGGAGGCGGGCAGATACGCAGTATTTT. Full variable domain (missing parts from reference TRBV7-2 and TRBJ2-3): GAGVSQSPSNKVTEKGKDVELRCDPISGHTALYWYRQSLGQGLEFLIYFQGNSAPDKSGLPSDRFSAERTGGSVSTLTIQRTQQEDSAVYLCASSPSDGRRADTQYFGPGTRLTVL.

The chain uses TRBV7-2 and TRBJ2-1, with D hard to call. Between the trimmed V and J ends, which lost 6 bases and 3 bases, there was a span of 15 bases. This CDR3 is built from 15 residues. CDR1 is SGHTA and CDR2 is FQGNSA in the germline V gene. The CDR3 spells CASRPSQSLYNEQFF. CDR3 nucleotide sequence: TGTGCCAGCAGACCGAGTCAGTCACTCTACAATGAGCAGTTCTTC.

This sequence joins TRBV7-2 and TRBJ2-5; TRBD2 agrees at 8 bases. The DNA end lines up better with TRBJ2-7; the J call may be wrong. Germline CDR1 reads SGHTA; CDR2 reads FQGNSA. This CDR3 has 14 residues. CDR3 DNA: TGTGCCAGCAGCTTTAGCGGGACCCGGAACGAGCAGTACTTC. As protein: CASSFSGTRNEQYF.

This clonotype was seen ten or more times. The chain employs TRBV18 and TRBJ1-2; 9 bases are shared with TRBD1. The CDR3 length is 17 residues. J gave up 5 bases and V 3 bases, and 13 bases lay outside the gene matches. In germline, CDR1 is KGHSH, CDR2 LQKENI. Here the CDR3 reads CASSPLFGRDRDYGYTF. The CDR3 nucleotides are TGTGCCAGCTCACCCCTCTTTGGGCGGGACAGGGATTATGGCTACACCTTC.

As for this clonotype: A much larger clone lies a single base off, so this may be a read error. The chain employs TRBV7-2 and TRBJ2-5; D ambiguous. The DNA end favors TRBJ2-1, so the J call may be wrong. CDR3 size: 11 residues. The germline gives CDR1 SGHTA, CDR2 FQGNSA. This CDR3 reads CASSLTYEQFF. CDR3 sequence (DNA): TGTGCCAGCAGCCTCACATACGAGCAGTTCTTC.

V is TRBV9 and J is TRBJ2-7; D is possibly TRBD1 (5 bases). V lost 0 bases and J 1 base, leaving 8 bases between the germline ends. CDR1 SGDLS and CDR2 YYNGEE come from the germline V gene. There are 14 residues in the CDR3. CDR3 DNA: TGTGCCAGCAGCGTAGAAGGGGTTTCCTACGAGCAGTACTTC. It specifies CASSVEGVSYEQYF.

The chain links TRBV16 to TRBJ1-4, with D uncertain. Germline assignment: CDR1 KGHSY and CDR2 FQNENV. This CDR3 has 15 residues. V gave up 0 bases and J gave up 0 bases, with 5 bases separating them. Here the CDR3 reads CASSQSQTTNEKLFF. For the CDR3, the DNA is TGTGCCAGCAGCCAATCCCAAACAACTAATGAAAAACTGTTTTTT.

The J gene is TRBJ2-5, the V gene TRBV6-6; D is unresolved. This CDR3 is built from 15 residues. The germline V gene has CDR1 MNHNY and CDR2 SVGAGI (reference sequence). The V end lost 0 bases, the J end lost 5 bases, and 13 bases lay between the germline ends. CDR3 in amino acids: CASSYSILEGETQYF. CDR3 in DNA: TGTGCCAGCAGTTACTCGATTCTCGAAGGGGAGACCCAGTACTTC.

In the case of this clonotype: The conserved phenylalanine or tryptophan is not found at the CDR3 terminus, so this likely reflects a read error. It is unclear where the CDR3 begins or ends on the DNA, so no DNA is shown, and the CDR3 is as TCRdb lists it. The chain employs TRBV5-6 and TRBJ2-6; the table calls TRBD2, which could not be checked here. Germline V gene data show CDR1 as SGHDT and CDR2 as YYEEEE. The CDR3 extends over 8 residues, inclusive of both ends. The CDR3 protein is CASSLPSG.

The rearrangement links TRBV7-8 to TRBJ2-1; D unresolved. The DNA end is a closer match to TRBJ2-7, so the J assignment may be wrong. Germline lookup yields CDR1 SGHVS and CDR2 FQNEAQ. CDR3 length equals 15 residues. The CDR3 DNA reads TGTGCCAGCAGCTTAGAACAACTTCTGGCCAATGAGCAGTACTTC. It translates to CASSLEQLLANEQYF.

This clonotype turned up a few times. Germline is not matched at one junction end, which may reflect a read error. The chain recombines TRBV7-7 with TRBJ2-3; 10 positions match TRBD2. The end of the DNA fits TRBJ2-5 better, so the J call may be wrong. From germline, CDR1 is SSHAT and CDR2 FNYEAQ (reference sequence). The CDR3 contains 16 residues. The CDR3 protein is CASSLAPAGGQETQYF. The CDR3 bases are TGTGCTAGCAGCTTAGCGCCAGCGGGGGGGCAAGAGACCCAGTACTTC.